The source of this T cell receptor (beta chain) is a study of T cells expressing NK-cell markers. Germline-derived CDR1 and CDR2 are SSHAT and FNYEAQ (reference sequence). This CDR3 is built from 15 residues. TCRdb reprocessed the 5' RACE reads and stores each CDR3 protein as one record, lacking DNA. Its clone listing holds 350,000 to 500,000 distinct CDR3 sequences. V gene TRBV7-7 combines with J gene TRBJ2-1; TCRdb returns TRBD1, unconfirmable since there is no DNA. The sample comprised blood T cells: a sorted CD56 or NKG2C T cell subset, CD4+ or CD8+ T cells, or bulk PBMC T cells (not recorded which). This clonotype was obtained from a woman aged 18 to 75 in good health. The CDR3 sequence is CASSLAGGAAGEQFF.